A selection of T cell receptor beta chains follows, all from one sample in a study of T-cell memory formation after mild COVID-19. From the 5' RACE reads, TCRdb called clonotypes with MiXCR, one entry per CDR3 protein. This table holds tens of thousands of distinct CDR3 sequences, around 6.6% found once. Sequenced sample: PBMCs or a T cell subset sorted from them (not recorded which). These receptors were collected from an adult who had mild COVID-19 (a few samples of this study predate the infection). Cell type and time point are not known. The CDR3 runs from the conserved cysteine through the conserved F or W. Each record gives: clone size, J gene, V gene, D gene, CDR3 protein, CDR3 DNA. D genes are given only for firm matches. For some rows the clone size is stated as once, few or many, or as a class when expanded; others skip it.

clone_size: many
j_call: TRBJ2-3
v_call: TRBV30
d_call: TRBD2
cdr3_aa: CAWSRAGGSTDTQYF
cdr3_nt: TGTGCCTGGAGTCGGGCGGGAGGAAGCACAGATACGCAGTATTTT

clone_size: many
j_call: TRBJ2-7
v_call: TRBV27
d_call: TRBD1
cdr3_aa: CASSSLNRGRPYEQYF
cdr3_nt: TGTGCCAGCAGTTCGCTAAACAGGGGGCGACCCTACGAGCAGTACTTC

clone_size: few
j_call: TRBJ2-5
v_call: TRBV19
d_call: TRBD1
cdr3_aa: CASSQQGIQETQYF
cdr3_nt: TGTGCCAGTAGTCAACAGGGGATCCAAGAGACCCAGTACTTC

clone_size: .
j_call: TRBJ1-5
v_call: TRBV7-8
d_call: TRBD1
cdr3_aa: CASSFRRQGNTYSNQPQHF
cdr3_nt: TGTGCCAGCAGCTTCCGCAGACAGGGTAACACGTATAGCAATCAGCCCCAGCATTTT

clone_size: many
j_call: TRBJ2-1
v_call: TRBV7-7
d_call: TRBD2
cdr3_aa: CASSRSGTSGNEQFF
cdr3_nt: TGTGCTAGCAGCCGTTCCGGGACTAGCGGTAATGAGCAGTTCTTC

clone_size: many
j_call: TRBJ2-1
v_call: TRBV2
d_call: .
cdr3_aa: CASRGEGSYNEQFF
cdr3_nt: TGTGCCAGCAGGGGAGAGGGGTCCTACAATGAGCAGTTCTTC

clone_size: .
j_call: TRBJ1-2
v_call: TRBV24-1
d_call: .
cdr3_aa: CATSEGHTPGYTF
cdr3_nt: TGTGCCACCAGTGAGGGACACACTCCTGGCTACACCTTC

clone_size: few
j_call: TRBJ1-3
v_call: TRBV10-3
d_call: .
cdr3_aa: CAITPSEGSGNTIYF
cdr3_nt: TGTGCCATCACCCCATCTGAAGGGTCTGGAAACACCATATATTTT

clone_size: many
j_call: TRBJ2-7
v_call: TRBV7-2
d_call: .
cdr3_aa: CASSSRVSYEQYF
cdr3_nt: TGTGCCAGCAGCTCTAGGGTCTCCTACGAGCAGTACTTC

clone_size: few
j_call: TRBJ1-1
v_call: TRBV28
d_call: TRBD1
cdr3_aa: CASSLYQGGAFF
cdr3_nt: TGTGCCAGCAGTTTATACCAAGGGGGCGCTTTCTTT

clone_size: many
j_call: TRBJ2-3
v_call: TRBV7-9
d_call: TRBD2
cdr3_aa: CASSLGASGVRTDTQYF
cdr3_nt: TGTGCCAGCAGCTTAGGAGCTAGCGGGGTTCGCACAGATACGCAGTATTTT

clone_size: many
j_call: TRBJ2-2
v_call: TRBV5-6
d_call: .
cdr3_aa: CASSLMRTNTGELFF
cdr3_nt: TGTGCCAGCAGCTTGATGCGGACGAACACCGGGGAGCTGTTTTTT

clone_size: few
j_call: TRBJ2-7
v_call: TRBV7-9
d_call: .
cdr3_aa: CASIEGRLTYEQYF
cdr3_nt: TGTGCCAGCATCGAGGGACGGCTAACCTACGAGCAGTACTTC

clone_size: .
j_call: TRBJ2-1
v_call: TRBV28
d_call: TRBD1
cdr3_aa: CASSQSPDRSLYNEQFF
cdr3_nt: TGTGCCAGCAGTCAGTCCCCGGACAGGTCGTTATACAATGAGCAGTTCTTC

clone_size: .
j_call: TRBJ1-2
v_call: TRBV3-1
d_call: TRBD1
cdr3_aa: CASTGTAGLAQGYTF
cdr3_nt: TGTGCCAGCACCGGGACAGCGGGTTTGGCGCAAGGCTACACCTTC

clone_size: many
j_call: TRBJ2-3
v_call: TRBV20-1
d_call: .
cdr3_aa: CSAEPWGPSTDTQYF
cdr3_nt: TGCAGTGCTGAGCCCTGGGGCCCCAGCACAGATACGCAGTATTTT

clone_size: .
j_call: TRBJ2-6
v_call: TRBV12-3/TRBV12-4
d_call: .
cdr3_aa: CASSSGNSGANVLTF
cdr3_nt: TGTGCCAGCAGTTCCGGGAACTCTGGGGCCAACGTCCTGACTTTC

clone_size: few
j_call: TRBJ2-3
v_call: TRBV7-2
d_call: TRBD2
cdr3_aa: CASSLELAGLNTQYF
cdr3_nt: TGTGCCAGCAGCTTAGAACTAGCGGGATTGAATACGCAGTATTTT

clone_size: many
j_call: TRBJ2-3
v_call: TRBV6-2/TRBV6-3
d_call: .
cdr3_aa: CASSSHRDHTDTQYF
cdr3_nt: TGTGCCAGCAGTTCCCACCGGGACCACACAGATACGCAGTATTTT

clone_size: .
j_call: TRBJ2-7
v_call: TRBV6-2/TRBV6-3
d_call: TRBD2
cdr3_aa: CDSDRAGVREQYF
cdr3_nt: TGTGACAGCGACCGAGCGGGAGTACGGGAGCAGTACTTC

clone_size: few
j_call: TRBJ1-2
v_call: TRBV27
d_call: .
cdr3_aa: CASREGGFGYTF
cdr3_nt: TGTGCCAGCAGGGAGGGGGGCTTCGGCTACACCTTC

clone_size: medium-sized
j_call: TRBJ2-7
v_call: TRBV12-3/TRBV12-4
d_call: TRBD1
cdr3_aa: CASSSRDSYEQYF
cdr3_nt: TGTGCCAGCAGTTCCCGGGACAGCTACGAGCAGTACTTC

clone_size: .
j_call: TRBJ1-1
v_call: TRBV7-8
d_call: TRBD1
cdr3_aa: CASRRLTGAAGAKGTEAFF
cdr3_nt: TGTGCCAGCAGACGACTGACAGGGGCGGCAGGGGCCAAGGGGACTGAAGCTTTCTTT

clone_size: many
j_call: TRBJ2-3
v_call: TRBV7-9
d_call: .
cdr3_aa: CASSLARSSTDTQYF
cdr3_nt: TGTGCCAGCAGCTTAGCGCGATCTAGCACAGATACGCAGTATTTT

clone_size: many
j_call: TRBJ2-3
v_call: TRBV13
d_call: .
cdr3_aa: CASSPRSDRSTDTQYF
cdr3_nt: TGTGCCAGCAGCCCACGGAGCGACCGTAGCACAGATACGCAGTATTTT

clone_size: many
j_call: TRBJ2-2
v_call: TRBV19
d_call: TRBD2
cdr3_aa: CASASLRTSGKNTGELFF
cdr3_nt: TGTGCCAGCGCGAGCTTACGGACTAGCGGGAAGAACACCGGGGAGCTGTTTTTT

clone_size: many
j_call: TRBJ1-2
v_call: TRBV5-6
d_call: .
cdr3_aa: CASSPWQAFPNYGYTF
cdr3_nt: TGTGCCAGCAGCCCGTGGCAAGCCTTCCCGAACTATGGCTACACCTTC

clone_size: many
j_call: TRBJ1-5
v_call: TRBV12-3/TRBV12-4
d_call: .
cdr3_aa: CASSLSADQPQHF
cdr3_nt: TGTGCCAGCAGTTTAAGCGCAGATCAGCCCCAGCATTTT

clone_size: .
j_call: TRBJ2-2
v_call: TRBV4-1
d_call: .
cdr3_aa: CASMKGSLRGTGELFF
cdr3_nt: TGCGCCAGCATGAAGGGGAGTCTGCGGGGCACCGGGGAGCTGTTTTTT

clone_size: .
j_call: TRBJ2-5
v_call: TRBV11-2
d_call: .
cdr3_aa: CASSLAAWISSSQYF
cdr3_nt: TGTGCCAGCAGCTTAGCGGCCTGGATTAGTAGTAGCCAGTACTTC

clone_size: few
j_call: TRBJ2-1
v_call: TRBV4-1
d_call: TRBD2
cdr3_aa: CASSQTRDSGRLGNEQFF
cdr3_nt: TGCGCCAGCAGCCAGACGCGTGATAGCGGGAGATTGGGGAATGAGCAGTTCTTC

clone_size: many
j_call: TRBJ2-2
v_call: TRBV12-3/TRBV12-4
d_call: .
cdr3_aa: CASSLEAGELFF
cdr3_nt: TGTGCCAGCAGTTTAGAGGCCGGGGAGCTGTTTTTT

clone_size: few
j_call: TRBJ1-1
v_call: TRBV12-3/TRBV12-4
d_call: .
cdr3_aa: CASTDPRGFEAFF
cdr3_nt: TGTGCCAGCACCGACCCCCGTGGGTTTGAAGCTTTCTTT

clone_size: .
j_call: TRBJ2-5
v_call: TRBV12-3/TRBV12-4
d_call: TRBD2
cdr3_aa: CASSFSGAETQYF
cdr3_nt: TGTGCCAGCAGTTTCAGCGGGGCAGAGACCCAGTACTTC

clone_size: many
j_call: TRBJ2-1
v_call: TRBV7-9
d_call: .
cdr3_aa: CASSLIRVWDEQFF
cdr3_nt: TGTGCCAGCAGCTTAATCAGGGTTTGGGATGAGCAGTTCTTC

clone_size: few
j_call: TRBJ2-6
v_call: TRBV5-1
d_call: TRBD1
cdr3_aa: CASSLGQGAGANVLTF
cdr3_nt: TGCGCCAGCAGCCTCGGTCAGGGGGCTGGGGCCAACGTCCTGACTTTC

clone_size: many
j_call: TRBJ1-2
v_call: TRBV12-3/TRBV12-4
d_call: .
cdr3_aa: CASSFGAQDGYTF
cdr3_nt: TGTGCCAGCAGTTTCGGGGCGCAGGATGGCTACACCTTC

clone_size: .
j_call: TRBJ1-5
v_call: TRBV7-2
d_call: .
cdr3_aa: CASSLREDQPQHF
cdr3_nt: TGTGCCAGCAGCTTGAGGGAGGATCAGCCCCAGCATTTT

clone_size: many
j_call: TRBJ1-5
v_call: TRBV6-5
d_call: .
cdr3_aa: CASSPNNQPQHF
cdr3_nt: TGTGCCAGCAGTCCAAATAATCAGCCCCAGCATTTT

clone_size: few
j_call: TRBJ1-2
v_call: TRBV11-3
d_call: .
cdr3_aa: CASSPDQGYGYTF
cdr3_nt: TGTGCCAGCAGCCCTGATCAGGGCTATGGCTACACCTTC

clone_size: many
j_call: TRBJ2-6
v_call: TRBV6-4
d_call: .
cdr3_aa: CASSDSPFPGANVLTF
cdr3_nt: TGTGCCAGCAGTGACTCGCCTTTCCCTGGGGCCAACGTCCTGACTTTC

clone_size: many
j_call: TRBJ2-2
v_call: TRBV12-3/TRBV12-4
d_call: .
cdr3_aa: CASSFLLDTGELFF
cdr3_nt: TGTGCCAGCAGTTTTCTGTTGGACACCGGGGAGCTGTTTTTT

clone_size: many
j_call: TRBJ2-7
v_call: TRBV6-6
d_call: TRBD1
cdr3_aa: CASSPRNRGHVYEQYF
cdr3_nt: TGTGCCAGCAGCCCCCGCAACAGGGGACACGTCTACGAGCAGTACTTC

clone_size: many
j_call: TRBJ1-2
v_call: TRBV20-1
d_call: .
cdr3_aa: CSAKELQRKYGYTF
cdr3_nt: TGCAGTGCCAAAGAACTTCAGAGAAAATATGGCTACACCTTC

clone_size: many
j_call: TRBJ2-5
v_call: TRBV5-1
d_call: TRBD1
cdr3_aa: CASSLGFWTGGAETQYF
cdr3_nt: TGCGCCAGCAGCTTGGGATTCTGGACAGGGGGCGCGGAGACCCAGTACTTC

clone_size: .
j_call: TRBJ2-1
v_call: TRBV18
d_call: TRBD2
cdr3_aa: CASSPPRGTSGSRNSYNEQFF
cdr3_nt: TGTGCCAGCTCACCACCTAGAGGGACTAGCGGGAGTAGGAACTCCTACAATGAGCAGTTCTTC

clone_size: many
j_call: TRBJ2-6
v_call: TRBV7-2
d_call: TRBD2
cdr3_aa: CASSSSRLAGSTSGANVLTF
cdr3_nt: TGTGCCAGCAGCTCCAGCAGGCTAGCGGGAAGTACTTCTGGGGCCAACGTCCTGACTTTC

clone_size: many
j_call: TRBJ2-5
v_call: TRBV5-5
d_call: .
cdr3_aa: CASSLAGRLYEETQYF
cdr3_nt: TGTGCCAGCAGCTTGGCCGGGCGACTTTACGAAGAGACCCAGTACTTC

clone_size: .
j_call: TRBJ2-7
v_call: TRBV3-1
d_call: .
cdr3_aa: CASSQGGRSKYF
cdr3_nt: TGTGCCAGCAGCCAAGGGGGCAGGTCAAAGTACTTC

clone_size: .
j_call: TRBJ1-1
v_call: TRBV6-1
d_call: TRBD1
cdr3_aa: CASRGQGARTEAFF
cdr3_nt: TGTGCCAGCAGAGGACAGGGGGCTAGAACTGAAGCTTTCTTT

clone_size: many
j_call: TRBJ2-7
v_call: TRBV5-1
d_call: TRBD2
cdr3_aa: CASSSGGRAFYEQYF
cdr3_nt: TGCGCCAGCAGCTCGGGGGGAAGGGCTTTCTACGAGCAGTACTTC

clone_size: many
j_call: TRBJ1-1
v_call: TRBV5-1
d_call: .
cdr3_aa: CASSLRTDSNTEAFF
cdr3_nt: TGCGCCAGCAGCTTAAGGACAGATTCGAACACTGAAGCTTTCTTT

clone_size: .
j_call: TRBJ2-1
v_call: TRBV6-2/TRBV6-3
d_call: TRBD2
cdr3_aa: CASTQPTSGRAPYNEQFF
cdr3_nt: TGTGCCAGCACACAGCCCACTAGCGGGAGGGCCCCCTACAATGAGCAGTTCTTC

clone_size: medium-sized
j_call: TRBJ2-7
v_call: TRBV9
d_call: TRBD2
cdr3_aa: CASNPGGRAYEQYF
cdr3_nt: TGTGCCAGCAACCCTGGCGGGAGGGCCTACGAGCAGTACTTC